The 7 T cell receptor beta chains presented below share a single source sample, sequenced in a study of blood T cells in healthy people across ages. With a J-beta primer mix and a sample-barcoded 5' primer, a second PCR ran roughly 7 to 11 cycles. A single record per CDR3 protein comes from TCRdb applying MiXCR to the 5' RACE reads. The table lists 800,000 or so distinct CDR3 sequences, around 62% of them singletons. Material: blood. The origin of the receptors is a young man in good health.

The rearrangement joins TRBV12-3 or TRBV12-4 to TRBJ2-1; 14 nucleotides align to TRBD2. The CDR3 consists of 16 residues. With 5 bases clipped from V and 8 bases from J, the junction kept 8 bases outside the gene matches. CDR3 DNA sequence: TGTGCCAGCAGTCCTCACGGGACTAGCGGGGGCGATGAGCAGTTCTTC. This encodes CASSPHGTSGGDEQFF.

This clonotype was counted only a few times. The rearrangement uses TRBV7-2 and TRBJ2-7, with 10 nucleotides matching TRBD2. In germline, CDR1 is SGHTA, CDR2 FQGNSA. The V gene end was trimmed by 5 bases and the J gene end by 0 bases; junction bases not matched to a gene: 7. CDR3 length: 16 amino acids. CDR3 region: CASSPRLAGASYEQYF. DNA of the CDR3: TGTGCCAGCAGCCCCAGACTAGCGGGCGCCTCCTACGAGCAGTACTTC.

The V call is TRBV5-1, the J call TRBJ2-3; 7 bases agree with TRBD1. The CDR3 totals 15 residues. Germline V lookup: CDR1 SGHRS, CDR2 YFSETQ. With V trimmed by 1 base and J by 2 bases, 4 bases remained unmatched. The CDR3 is CASSLIGTVTDTQYF. CDR3 nucleotide sequence: TGCGCCAGCAGCTTGATTGGGACAGTCACAGATACGCAGTATTTT.

This sequence joins TRBV7-2 and TRBJ2-2; TRBD2 matches at 9 bases. CDR1 and CDR2 (germline): SGHTA, FQGNSA. The CDR3 has 15 residues. V shed 6 bases, J shed 5 bases, and the junction held 7 bases outside the gene matches. This CDR3 is CASRPQSGGTGELFF. As DNA, the CDR3 is TGTGCCAGCAGGCCCCAGAGCGGGGGGACCGGGGAGCTGTTTTTT.

CDR3: CAIRGQGNSNQPQHF. The CDR3 DNA sequence: TGTGCCATCAGGGGACAGGGGAATAGCAATCAGCCCCAGCATTTT. This chain connects TRBV10-3 to TRBJ1-5; 10 nucleotides line up with TRBD1. The CDR3 totals 15 residues. Trimming at V came to 6 bases and at J to 0 bases, leaving 2 bases not matched to a gene. CDR1 is ENHRY, CDR2 SYGVKD, per germline.

The chain carries TRBV9 and TRBJ2-5; D remains unclear. The CDR3 extends over 15 amino acids. From germline, CDR1 is SGDLS and CDR2 YYNGEE. The V end lost 0 bases, the J end lost 4 bases, and 13 bases lay between the germline ends. CDR3 amino acids: CASSVGDRSVETQYF. The CDR3 bases are TGTGCCAGCAGCGTAGGTGATCGGTCGGTAGAGACCCAGTACTTC.

CDR3 sequence reads: CASSNPGQPSYEQYF. The CDR3 DNA follows: TGCGCCAGCAGCAATCCGGGACAGCCCTCCTACGAGCAGTACTTC. This rearrangement joins TRBV5-1 to TRBJ2-7; 7 positions match TRBD1. With V trimmed by 4 bases and J by 0 bases, 7 bases remained unmatched. In germline, CDR1 is SGHRS, CDR2 YFSETQ. The CDR3 loop spans 15 amino acids.